The TCR beta chain under discussion was sequenced for a study of blood T cell repertoires in COVID-19. In the source study's methods: Amplifying reference gene primers gave estimates of nucleated cell counts. Profiled with immunoSEQ multiplex PCR; TCRdb holds only in-frame clones, not every one. V, J and clone size were drawn from that table, and D and trimming were deduced from the DNA. The profile covers 150,000 to 250,000 clones, with approximately 83% appearing a single time and approximately 7.9% taken by the ten largest. Assignment of participants to cohorts was predicated upon participant-reported clinical history. The CDR3 covers 17 residues. V gave up 6 bases and J gave up 2 bases, with 17 bases separating them. CDR1 is SNHLY and CDR2 is FYNNEI in the germline V gene.

The receptor comes from a man aged 35-49 years who had recovered from COVID-19. The sequencing sample was made of PBMCs or T cells enriched from blood (not recorded which). The chain links TRBV2 to TRBJ2-6; D unresolved. The CDR3 DNA reads TGTGCCAGCAGCCCTAGACCGCATCACGCTGGGGCCAACGTCCTGACTTTC. Its translation: CASSPRPHHAGANVLTF.